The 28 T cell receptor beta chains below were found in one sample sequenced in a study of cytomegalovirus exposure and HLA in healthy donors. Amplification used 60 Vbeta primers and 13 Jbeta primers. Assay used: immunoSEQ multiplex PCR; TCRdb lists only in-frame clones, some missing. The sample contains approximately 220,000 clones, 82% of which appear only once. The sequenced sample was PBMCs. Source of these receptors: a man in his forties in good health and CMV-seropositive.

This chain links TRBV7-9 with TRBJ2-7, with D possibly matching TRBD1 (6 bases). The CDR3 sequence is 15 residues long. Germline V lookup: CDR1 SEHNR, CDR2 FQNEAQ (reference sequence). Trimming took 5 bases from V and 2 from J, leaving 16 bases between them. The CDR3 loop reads CASSPGTHYPYEQYF. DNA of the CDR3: TGTGCCAGCAGCCCCGGGACACATTATCCCTACGAGCAGTACTTC.

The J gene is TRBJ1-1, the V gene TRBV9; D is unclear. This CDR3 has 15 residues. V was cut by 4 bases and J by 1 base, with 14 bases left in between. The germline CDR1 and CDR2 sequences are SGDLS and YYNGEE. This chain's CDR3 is CASSFVREPNTEAFF. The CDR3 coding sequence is TGTGCCAGCAGCTTCGTCCGGGAGCCGAACACTGAAGCTTTCTTT. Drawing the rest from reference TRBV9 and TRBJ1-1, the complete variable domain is DSGVTQTPKHLITATGQRVTLRCSPRSGDLSVYWYQQSLDQGLQFLIQYYNGEERAKGNILERFSAQQFPDLHSELNLSSLELGDSALYFCASSFVREPNTEAFFGQGTRLTVV.

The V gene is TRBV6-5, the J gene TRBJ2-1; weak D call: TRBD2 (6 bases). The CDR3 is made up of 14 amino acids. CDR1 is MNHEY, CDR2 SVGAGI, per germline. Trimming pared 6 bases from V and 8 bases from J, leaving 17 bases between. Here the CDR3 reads CASSTSFMVYEQFF. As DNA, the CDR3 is TGTGCCAGCAGCACTAGCTTCATGGTCTATGAGCAGTTCTTC.

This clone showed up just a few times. As DNA, the CDR3 is TGTGCCAGCAGCCCGCGACAGGGAAATGGCTACACCTTC. This gives the protein CASSPRQGNGYTF. This chain connects TRBV7-3 to TRBJ1-2; 7 bases map to TRBD1. The CDR3 loop spans 13 amino acids. With V trimmed by 5 bases and J by 6 bases, 6 bases remained unmatched. The germline CDR1 and CDR2 sequences are SGHTA and FQGTGA.

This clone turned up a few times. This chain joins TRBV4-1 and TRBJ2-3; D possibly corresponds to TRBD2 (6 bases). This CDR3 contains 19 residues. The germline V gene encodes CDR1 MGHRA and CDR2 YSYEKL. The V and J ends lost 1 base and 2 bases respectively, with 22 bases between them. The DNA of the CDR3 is TGCGCCAGCAGCCAAGCAAAATTCGGAGTAGCGGAAGACACAGATACGCAGTATTTT. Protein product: CASSQAKFGVAEDTDTQYF.

The CDR3 DNA is TGTGCCAGCAGCCGTGACAGGAACTATGGCTACACCTTC. Its translation is CASSRDRNYGYTF. This chain connects TRBV5-5 to TRBJ1-2; a weak D match, TRBD1 (6 bases). The ends were cut back, 4 bases at V and 2 bases at J, with 9 bases in the middle. The CDR3 loop spans 13 amino acids. Germline-derived CDR1 and CDR2 are SGHKS and YYEKEE (reference sequence).

This chain's CDR3 is CASSYPGNNEQFF. The CDR3 DNA sequence: TGCGCCAGCAGCTACCCCGGGAACAATGAGCAGTTCTTC. The chain employs TRBV5-1 and TRBJ2-1; TRBD2 is a possible D gene (5 bases). Deletions cut 3 bases from V and 5 bases from J, with 9 bases between. CDR1 is SGHRS, CDR2 YFSETQ, per germline. CDR3 size: 13 residues. The complete variable domain, with remaining parts taken from reference TRBV5-1 and TRBJ2-1, reads KAGVTQTPRYLIKTRGQQVTLSCSPISGHRSVSWYQQTPGQGLQFLFEYFSETQRNKGNFPGRFSGRQFSNSRSEMNVSTLELGDSALYLCASSYPGNNEQFFGPGTRLTVL.

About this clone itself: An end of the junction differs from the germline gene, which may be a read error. CDR3 sequence reads: CSSSIEHQPQHF. The CDR3 region has the DNA TGTTCCAGCAGCATAGAGCATCAGCCCCAGCATTTT. The V gene is TRBV7-9, the J gene TRBJ1-5, with unresolved D. This CDR3 comprises 12 residues. Germline V gives CDR1 SEHNR, CDR2 FQNEAQ (reference sequence). The full variable domain, with the rest looked up from reference TRBV7-9 and TRBJ1-5, is DTGVSQNPRHKITKRGQNVTFRCDPISEHNRLYWYRQTLGQGPEFLTYFQNEAQLEKSRLLSDRFSAERPKGSFSTLEIQRTEQGDSAMYLCSSSIEHQPQHFGDGTRLSIL.

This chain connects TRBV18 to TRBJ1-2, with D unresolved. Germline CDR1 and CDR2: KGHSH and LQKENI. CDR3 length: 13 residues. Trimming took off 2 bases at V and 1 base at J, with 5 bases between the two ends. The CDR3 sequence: CASSPEVNYGYTF. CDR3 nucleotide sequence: TGTGCCAGCTCACCAGAGGTTAACTATGGCTACACCTTC.

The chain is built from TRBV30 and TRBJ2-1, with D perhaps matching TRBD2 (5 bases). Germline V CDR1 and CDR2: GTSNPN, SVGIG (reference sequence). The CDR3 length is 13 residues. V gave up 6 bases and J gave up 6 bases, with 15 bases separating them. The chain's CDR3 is CACSRRARNEQFF. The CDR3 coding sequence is TGTGCCTGTTCCAGGCGGGCTCGCAATGAGCAGTTCTTC.

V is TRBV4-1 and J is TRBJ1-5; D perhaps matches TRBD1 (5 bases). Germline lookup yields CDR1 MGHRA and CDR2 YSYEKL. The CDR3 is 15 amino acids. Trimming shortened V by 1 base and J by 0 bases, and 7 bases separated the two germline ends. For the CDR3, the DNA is TGCGCCAGCAGCCAAGCCCAGGGTAGCAATCAGCCCCAGCATTTT. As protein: CASSQAQGSNQPQHF.

DNA for the CDR3: TGCGCCAGTGAAGCAGGGTTGGGCAATCAGCCCCAGCATTTT. Translation gives CASEAGLGNQPQHF. This chain connects TRBV10-2 to TRBJ1-5; weak D call: TRBD1 (5 bases). Germline loops: CDR1 WSHSY, CDR2 SAAADI. The length of the CDR3 is 14 residues. V gave up 9 bases and J gave up 2 bases, with 14 bases separating them.

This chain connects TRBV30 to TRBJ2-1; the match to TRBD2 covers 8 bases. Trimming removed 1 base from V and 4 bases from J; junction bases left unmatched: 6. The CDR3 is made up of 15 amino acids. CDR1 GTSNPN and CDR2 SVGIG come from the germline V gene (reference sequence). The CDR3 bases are TGTGCCTGGAGTGAAGAAACTAGCGGTTACAATGAGCAGTTCTTC. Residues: CAWSEETSGYNEQFF. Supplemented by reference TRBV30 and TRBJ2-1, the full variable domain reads SQTIHQWPATLVQPVGSPLSLECTVEGTSNPNLYWYRQAAGRGLQLLFYSVGIGQISSEVPQNLSASRPQDRQFILSSKKLLLSDSGFYLCAWSEETSGYNEQFFGPGTRLTVL.

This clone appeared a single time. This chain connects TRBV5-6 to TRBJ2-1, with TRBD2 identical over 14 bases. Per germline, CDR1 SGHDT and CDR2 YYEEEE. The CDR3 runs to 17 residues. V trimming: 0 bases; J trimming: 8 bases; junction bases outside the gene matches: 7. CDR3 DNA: TGTGCCAGCAGCTTGGGACTAGCGGGAGGGCCCAGGGATGAGCAGTTCTTC. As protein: CASSLGLAGGPRDEQFF.

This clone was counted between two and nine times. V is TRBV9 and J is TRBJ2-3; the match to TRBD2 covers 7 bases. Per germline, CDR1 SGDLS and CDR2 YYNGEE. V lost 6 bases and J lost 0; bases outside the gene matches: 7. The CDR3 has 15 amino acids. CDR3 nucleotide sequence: TGTGCCAGCACCACTAGCGTAAAAAGCACAGATACGCAGTATTTT. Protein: CASTTSVKSTDTQYF. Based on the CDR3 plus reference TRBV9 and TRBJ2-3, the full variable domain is DSGVTQTPKHLITATGQRVTLRCSPRSGDLSVYWYQQSLDQGLQFLIQYYNGEERAKGNILERFSAQQFPDLHSELNLSSLELGDSALYFCASTTSVKSTDTQYFGPGTRLTVL.

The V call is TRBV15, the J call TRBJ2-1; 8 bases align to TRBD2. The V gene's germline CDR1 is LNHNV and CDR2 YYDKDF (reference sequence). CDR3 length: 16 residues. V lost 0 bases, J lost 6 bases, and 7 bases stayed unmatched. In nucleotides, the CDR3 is TGTGCCACCAGCAGAGAAGGAAGCGGGAGAGGCAATGAGCAGTTCTTC. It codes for CATSREGSGRGNEQFF.

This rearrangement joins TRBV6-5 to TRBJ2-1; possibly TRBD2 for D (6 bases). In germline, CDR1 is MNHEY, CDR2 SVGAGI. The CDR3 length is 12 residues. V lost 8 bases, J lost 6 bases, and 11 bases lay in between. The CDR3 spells CASRGESNEQFF. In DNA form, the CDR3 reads TGTGCCAGCCGCGGGGAATCCAATGAGCAGTTCTTC.

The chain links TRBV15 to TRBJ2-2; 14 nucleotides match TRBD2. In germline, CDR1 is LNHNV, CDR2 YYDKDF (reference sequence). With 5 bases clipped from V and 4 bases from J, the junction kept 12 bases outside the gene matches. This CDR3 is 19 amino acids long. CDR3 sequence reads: CATSSFRGLAGAFTGELFF. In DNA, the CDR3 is TGTGCCACCAGCTCATTCCGGGGACTAGCGGGAGCGTTCACCGGGGAGCTGTTTTTT.

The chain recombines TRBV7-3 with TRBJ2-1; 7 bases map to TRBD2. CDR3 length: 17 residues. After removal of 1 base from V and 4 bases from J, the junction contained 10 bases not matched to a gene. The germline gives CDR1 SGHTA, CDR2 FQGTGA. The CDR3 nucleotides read TGTGCCAGCAGCTTAATTCTCGGCGGGAGAGGGTACAATGAGCAGTTCTTC. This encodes CASSLILGGRGYNEQFF.

The chain's CDR3 is CASSSGLAGQETQYF. The CDR3 nucleotides are TGTGCCAGCAGTTCCGGACTAGCGGGCCAAGAGACCCAGTACTTC. The chain couples TRBV6-5 to TRBJ2-5, with TRBD2 matching 11 bases. The ends lost 4 bases at V and 1 base at J; junction bases unmatched: 2. The germline V gene has CDR1 MNHEY and CDR2 SVGAGI. This CDR3 has 15 amino acids.

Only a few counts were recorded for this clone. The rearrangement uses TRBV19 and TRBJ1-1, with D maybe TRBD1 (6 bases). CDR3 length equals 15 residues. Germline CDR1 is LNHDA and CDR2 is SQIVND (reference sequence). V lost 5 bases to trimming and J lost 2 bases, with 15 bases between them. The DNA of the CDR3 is TGTGCCAGTAGTGCCCCGACAGGAGTAAACACTGAAGCTTTCTTT. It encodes CASSAPTGVNTEAFF.

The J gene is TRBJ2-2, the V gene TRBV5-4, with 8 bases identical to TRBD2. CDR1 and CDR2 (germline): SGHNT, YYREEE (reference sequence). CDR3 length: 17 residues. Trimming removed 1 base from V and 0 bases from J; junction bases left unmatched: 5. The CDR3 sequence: CASSLPLAGANTGELFF. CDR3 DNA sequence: TGTGCCAGCAGCTTGCCCCTAGCGGGTGCGAACACCGGGGAGCTGTTTTTT.

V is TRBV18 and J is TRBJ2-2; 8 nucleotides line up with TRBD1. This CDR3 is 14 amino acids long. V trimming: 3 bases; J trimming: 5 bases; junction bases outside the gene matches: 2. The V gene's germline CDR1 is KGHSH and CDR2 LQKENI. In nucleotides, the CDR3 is TGTGCCAGCTCACCGCAGGGGGCAACCGGGGAGCTGTTTTTT. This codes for CASSPQGATGELFF.

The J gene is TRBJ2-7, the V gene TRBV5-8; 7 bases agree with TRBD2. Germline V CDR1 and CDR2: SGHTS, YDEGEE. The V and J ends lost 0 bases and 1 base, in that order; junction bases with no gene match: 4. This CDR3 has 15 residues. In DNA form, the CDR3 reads TGTGCCAGCAGCTTGGCGGTAGCGGGTTCCTACGAGCAGTACTTC. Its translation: CASSLAVAGSYEQYF.

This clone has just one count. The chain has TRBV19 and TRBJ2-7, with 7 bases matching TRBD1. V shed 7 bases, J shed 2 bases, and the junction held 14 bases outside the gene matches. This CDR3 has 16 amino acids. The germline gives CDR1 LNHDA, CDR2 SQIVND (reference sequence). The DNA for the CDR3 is TGTGCCAGTACCCGAGCTAGGGACAGAGGTCCCTACGAGCAGTACGTC. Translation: CASTRARDRGPYEQYV.

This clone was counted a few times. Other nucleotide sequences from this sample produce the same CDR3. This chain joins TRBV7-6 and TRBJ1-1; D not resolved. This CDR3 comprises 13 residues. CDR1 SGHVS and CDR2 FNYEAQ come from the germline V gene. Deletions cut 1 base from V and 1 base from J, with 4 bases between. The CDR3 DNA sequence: TGTGCCAGCAGCTTAGGTCAGAACACTGAAGCTTTCTTT. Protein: CASSLGQNTEAFF.

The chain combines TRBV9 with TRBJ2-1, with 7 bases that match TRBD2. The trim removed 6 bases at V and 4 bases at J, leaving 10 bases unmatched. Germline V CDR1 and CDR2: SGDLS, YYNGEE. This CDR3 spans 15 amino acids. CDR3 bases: TGTGCCAGCAACGCACGGGGGGAGACGTACAATGAGCAGTTCTTC. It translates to CASNARGETYNEQFF. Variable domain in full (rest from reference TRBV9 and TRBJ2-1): DSGVTQTPKHLITATGQRVTLRCSPRSGDLSVYWYQQSLDQGLQFLIQYYNGEERAKGNILERFSAQQFPDLHSELNLSSLELGDSALYFCASNARGETYNEQFFGPGTRLTVL.

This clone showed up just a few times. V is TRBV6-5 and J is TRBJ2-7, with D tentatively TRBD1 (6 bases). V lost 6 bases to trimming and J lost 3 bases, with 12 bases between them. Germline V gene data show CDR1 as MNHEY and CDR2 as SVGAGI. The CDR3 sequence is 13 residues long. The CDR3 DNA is TGTGCCAGCAGGGACAGAAGACTCTACGAGCAGTACGTC. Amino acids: CASRDRRLYEQYV.